A few counts support the clone carrying this T cell receptor beta chain. Germline lookup yields CDR1 GTSNPN and CDR2 SVGIG (reference sequence). The CDR3 spans 14 residues. Losses at the gene ends were 2 bases for V and 2 bases for J; bases not matched to a gene: 4. This specimen comes from a study of T-cell reconstitution after alpha-beta-depleted transplantation in children. Molecular barcoding with unique molecular identifiers was used for the TCRbeta library. MiXCR, run by TCRdb on the PCR reads, gives a single entry per CDR3 protein. The sample contains 500,000 to 600,000 distinct CDR3 sequences, approximately 32% of which appear only once.

This chain joins TRBV30 and TRBJ2-7, with 9 positions matching TRBD1. Sequences were derived from PBMCs from the stem cell graft donor, sampled from the stem cell graft. This TCR derives from a human donor who donated a stem cell graft to a child with aplastic anemia. Here the CDR3 DNA reads TGTGCCTGGAGTTTCGGGACAGGGCCCTACGAGCAGTACTTC. As protein: CAWSFGTGPYEQYF. The full variable domain, completed using reference TRBV30 and TRBJ2-7, is SQTIHQWPATLVQPVGSPLSLECTVEGTSNPNLYWYRQAAGRGLQLLFYSVGIGQISSEVPQNLSASRPQDRQFILSSKKLLLSDSGFYLCAWSFGTGPYEQYFGPGTRLTVT.